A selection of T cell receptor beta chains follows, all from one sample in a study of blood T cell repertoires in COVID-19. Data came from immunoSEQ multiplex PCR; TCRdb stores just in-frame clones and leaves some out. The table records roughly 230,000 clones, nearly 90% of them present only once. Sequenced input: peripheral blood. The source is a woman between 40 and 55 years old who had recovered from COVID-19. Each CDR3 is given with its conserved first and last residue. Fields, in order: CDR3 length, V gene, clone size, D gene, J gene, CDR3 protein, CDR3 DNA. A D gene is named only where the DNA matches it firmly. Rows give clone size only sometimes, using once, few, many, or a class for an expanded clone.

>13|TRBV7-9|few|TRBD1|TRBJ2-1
CASSSGQGNEQFF
TGTGCCAGCAGCTCAGGACAGGGCAATGAGCAGTTCTTC
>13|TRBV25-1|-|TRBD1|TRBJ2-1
CASRDRGAGEQFF
TGTGCCAGCCGGGACAGGGGCGCCGGTGAGCAGTTCTTC
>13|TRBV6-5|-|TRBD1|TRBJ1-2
CASRGQGAFGYTF
TGTGCCAGCAGAGGGCAGGGGGCGTTTGGCTACACCTTC
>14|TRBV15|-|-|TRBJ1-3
CATSRDEPGNTIYF
TGTGCCACCAGCAGAGACGAGCCTGGAAACACCATATATTTT
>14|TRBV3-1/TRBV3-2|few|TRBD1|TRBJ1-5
CASSPGQGVQPQHF
TGTGCCAGCAGCCCGGGACAGGGGGTTCAGCCCCAGCATTTT
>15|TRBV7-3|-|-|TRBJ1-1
CASSPRGGGGTEAFF
TGTGCCAGCAGCCCCCGAGGGGGGGGAGGCACTGAAGCTTTCTTT
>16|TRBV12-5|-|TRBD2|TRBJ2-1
CASGLVLSGSPDEQFF
TGTGCTAGTGGTTTGGTACTAAGCGGGAGTCCCGATGAGCAGTTCTTC
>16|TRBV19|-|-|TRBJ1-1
CASIAVIDSSNTEAFF
TGTGCCAGTATCGCCGTCATCGACAGCTCGAACACTGAAGCTTTCTTT
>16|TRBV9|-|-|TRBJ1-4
CASGRGQKTANEKLFF
TGTGCCAGCGGGAGGGGTCAAAAAACGGCTAATGAAAAACTGTTTTTT
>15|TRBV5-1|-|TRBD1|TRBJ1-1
CASSPERDRGTEAFF
TGCGCCAGCAGCCCGGAGAGGGACAGGGGCACTGAAGCTTTCTTT
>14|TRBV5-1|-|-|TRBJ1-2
CASSLASSNYGYTF
TGCGCCAGCAGCTTGGCCTCGTCTAACTATGGCTACACCTTC
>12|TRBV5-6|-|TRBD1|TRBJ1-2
CASSPTGDGYTF
TGTGCCAGCAGCCCAACAGGGGACGGCTACACCTTC
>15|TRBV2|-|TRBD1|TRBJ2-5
CASSQDRGFQETQYF
TGTGCCAGCAGTCAGGACAGGGGCTTCCAAGAGACCCAGTACTTC
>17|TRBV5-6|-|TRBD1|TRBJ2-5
CASSSKENHRGSETQYF
TGTGCCAGCAGCTCAAAGGAGAATCACAGGGGTTCAGAGACCCAGTACTTC
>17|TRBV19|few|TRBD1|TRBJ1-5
CASSSGQGIGGNQPQHF
TGTGCCAGTAGTTCGGGACAGGGAATCGGGGGCAATCAGCCCCAGCATTTT
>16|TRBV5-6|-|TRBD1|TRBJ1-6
CASSLLLRGFGSPLHF
TGTGCCAGCAGCTTACTACTCAGGGGGTTCGGTTCACCCCTCCACTTT
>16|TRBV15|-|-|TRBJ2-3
CATSRDRPGSSDTQYF
TGTGCCACCAGCAGAGATCGGCCAGGGTCATCAGATACGCAGTATTTT
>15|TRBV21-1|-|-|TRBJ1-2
CASSIRNYRPGGYTF
TGTGCCAGCAGCATCCGGAATTACAGGCCCGGTGGCTACACCTTC
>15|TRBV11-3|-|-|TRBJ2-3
CASSFGGKSTDTQYF
TGTGCCAGCAGCTTTGGAGGAAAATCCACAGATACGCAGTATTTT
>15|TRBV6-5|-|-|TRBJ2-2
CASSYWTDNTGELFF
TGTGCCAGCAGTTACTGGACAGACAACACCGGGGAGCTGTTTTTT
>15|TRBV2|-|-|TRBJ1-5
CASVPSRGGNQPQHF
TGTGCCAGCGTCCCCAGTCGGGGAGGGAATCAGCCCCAGCATTTT
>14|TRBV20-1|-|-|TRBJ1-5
CSASLAGGGQPQHF
TGCAGTGCTAGTTTAGCCGGAGGAGGTCAGCCCCAGCATTTT
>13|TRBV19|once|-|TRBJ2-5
CASSSLTGETQYF
TGTGCCAGTAGTTCCTTAACAGGGGAGACCCAGTACTTC
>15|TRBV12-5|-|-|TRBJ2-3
CASGLARQNADTQYF
TGTGCTAGTGGTTTGGCTCGACAGAACGCAGATACGCAGTATTTT
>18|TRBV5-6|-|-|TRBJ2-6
CASSLQRSGFFGANVLTF
TGTGCCAGCAGCTTGCAACGGTCTGGTTTCTTTGGGGCCAACGTCCTGACTTTC
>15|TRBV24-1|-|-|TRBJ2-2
CATSVGQGTSRELFF
TGTGCCACCAGTGTAGGGCAGGGGACCTCCCGGGAGCTGTTTTTT
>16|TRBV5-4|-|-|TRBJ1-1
CASSPPGLSMNTEAFF
TGTGCCAGCAGCCCACCGGGACTCAGTATGAACACTGAAGCTTTCTTT
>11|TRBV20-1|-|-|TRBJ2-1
CSAYQYNEQFF
TGCAGTGCTTATCAGTACAATGAGCAGTTCTTC
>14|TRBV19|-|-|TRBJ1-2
CASSMYPGDYGYTF
TGTGCCAGTAGTATGTACCCAGGGGACTATGGCTACACCTTC
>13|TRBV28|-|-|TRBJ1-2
CASSFRGAYGYTF
TGTGCCAGCAGTTTTAGGGGTGCGTATGGCTACACCTTC
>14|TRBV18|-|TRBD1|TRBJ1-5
CASTTGTVNQPQHF
TGTGCCAGCACTACCGGGACAGTCAATCAGCCCCAGCATTTT
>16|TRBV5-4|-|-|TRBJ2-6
CASSLAEGFVSNVLTF
TGTGCCAGCAGCTTGGCCGAGGGATTTGTATCCAACGTCCTGACTTTC
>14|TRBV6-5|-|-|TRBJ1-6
CASTNYPGGSPLHF
TGTGCCAGCACGAATTACCCGGGGGGTTCACCCCTCCACTTT
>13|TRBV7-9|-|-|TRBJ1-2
CASSLEGGYGYTF
TGTGCCAGCAGCTTAGAGGGAGGCTATGGCTACACCTTC
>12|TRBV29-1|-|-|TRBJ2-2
CSGSLNTGELFF
TGCAGCGGGAGTCTGAACACCGGGGAGCTGTTTTTT
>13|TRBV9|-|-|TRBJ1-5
CASSPGVAQPQHF
TGTGCCAGCAGCCCGGGTGTCGCTCAGCCCCAGCATTTT
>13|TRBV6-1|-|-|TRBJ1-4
CASSEYQGLKLFF
TGTGCCAGCAGTGAATATCAGGGGCTTAAGCTGTTTTTT
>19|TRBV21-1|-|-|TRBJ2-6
CASSKSEPSGGAGANVLTF
TGTGCCAGCAGCAAATCGGAGCCCTCAGGGGGCGCTGGGGCCAACGTCCTGACTTTC